The 8 T cell receptor beta chains listed next were all sequenced from one sample in a study of T cells in Graves' hyperthyroidism and ophthalmopathy. RNA transcripts served as the template for amplifying TCR beta CDR3 regions. HTBI primers were the set used in a first-round RT-PCR of the TCR CDR3. TCRdb re-called the multiplex PCR reads with MiXCR, one entry per CDR3 protein. The sample lists fewer than 750,000 distinct CDR3 sequences, roughly 50% occurring once. The specimen sequenced was peripheral blood or thyroid tissue (not recorded which). These receptors came from a woman aged 18-35 years with Graves' hyperthyroidism.

Comments on this clonotype: As the CDR3 is not closed by the conserved phenylalanine or tryptophan, this likely results from a read error. It is unclear where the CDR3 begins or ends on the DNA, so no DNA is shown, and the CDR3 is as TCRdb lists it. The chain carries TRBV7-3 and TRBJ1-3. The CDR3 spans 8 residues, counting both ends. CDR1 is SGHTA and CDR2 is FQGTGA in the germline V gene. CDR3 sequence: CASSLTSA.

This clonotype has at least ten counts. V is TRBV4-1 and J is TRBJ2-5; TRBD2 aligns across 9 bases. The CDR3 covers 17 residues. Germline V CDR1 and CDR2: MGHRA, YSYEKL. The ends lost 1 base at V and 2 bases at J; junction bases unmatched: 8. Here the CDR3 reads CASSQGRLSGRQETQYF. DNA of the CDR3: TGCGCCAGCAGCCAAGGACGGCTTAGCGGGAGACAAGAGACCCAGTACTTC.

There are many counts of this clonotype. The chain links TRBV20-1 to TRBJ2-7, with 7 bases identical to TRBD2. There are 16 residues in the CDR3. The V gene end was trimmed by 0 bases and the J gene end by 1 base; junction bases not matched to a gene: 9. Germline lookup yields CDR1 DFQATT and CDR2 SNEGSKA (reference sequence). CDR3 region: CSARDGFREASYEQYF. The CDR3 region has the DNA TGCAGTGCTAGAGATGGGTTTCGGGAGGCTTCCTACGAGCAGTACTTC.

The chain links TRBV7-9 to TRBJ2-7; TRBD2 aligns across 12 bases. Germline CDR1 is SEHNR and CDR2 is FQNEAQ (reference sequence). The V and J ends lost 5 bases and 6 bases, in that order; junction bases with no gene match: 5. The CDR3 is 14 residues long. The CDR3 DNA reads TGTGCCAGCAGCCCGACTAGCGGGAGTGGCGAGCAGTACTTC. It codes for CASSPTSGSGEQYF.

This clonotype came up many times. The V call is TRBV9, the J call TRBJ2-5, with unresolved D. In germline, CDR1 is SGDLS, CDR2 YYNGEE. The CDR3 runs 15 residues. V lost 1 base and J lost 2, with 12 bases in between. CDR3 protein: CASSVNSGRQETQYF. The CDR3 nucleotides read TGTGCCAGCAGCGTAAATTCGGGTCGACAAGAGACCCAGTACTTC.

The sample holds many counts of this clonotype. The V call is TRBV7-2, the J call TRBJ1-2; TRBD1 might be the D (6 bases). Germline loops: CDR1 SGHTA, CDR2 FQGNSA. V was trimmed by 4 bases and J by 8 bases, leaving 14 bases between them. The CDR3 runs 13 residues. CDR3 bases: TGTGCCAGCAGCTCTTACAGGGACGTCGGCTACACCTTC. This sequence encodes CASSSYRDVGYTF.

The gene calls are TRBV10-2 and TRBJ2-3; 10 bases map to TRBD2. The CDR3 spans 14 residues. The V and J ends lost 6 bases and 4 bases, in that order; junction bases with no gene match: 4. CDR1 and CDR2 from the germline V gene are WSHSY and SAAADI. CDR3 loop: CASSLAGAADTQYF. In DNA, the CDR3 is TGCGCCAGCAGCCTAGCGGGAGCTGCAGATACGCAGTATTTT.

This clonotype was counted many times. The CDR3 reads CSVGQARNTEAFF. The CDR3 nucleotides read TGCAGCGTGGGACAGGCCAGGAACACTGAAGCTTTCTTT. The chain links TRBV29-1 to TRBJ1-1, with 8 bases that match TRBD1. Germline CDR1 SQVTM, CDR2 ANQGSEA. With V trimmed by 6 bases and J by 1 base, 4 bases remained unmatched. The CDR3 sequence is 13 residues long.